This TCR beta chain came from a study of control samples from healthy donors and cancer patients. Method: immunoSEQ multiplex PCR; TCRdb's copy keeps in-frame clones and lacks some. Found here are under 85,000 clones, roughly 93% of them singletons; the top ten hold about 1.3%. To note about this clone: Mismatch with germline at one junction end may stem from a read error.

Material for sequencing was PBMCs. This sequence was found in a woman aged 40 to 50 with lung cancer.

The CDR3 DNA is TGTGCTAGCAGCCTTAGCGGGGGAACAGATACGCAGTATTTT. Translating gives CASSLSGGTDTQYF. V gene TRBV7-7 combines with J gene TRBJ2-3; 9 bases agree with TRBD2. Germline CDR1 and CDR2: SSHAT and FNYEAQ (reference sequence). The CDR3 totals 14 residues.